One sample yielded the 5 T cell receptor beta chains listed below, sequenced in a study of cytomegalovirus exposure and HLA in healthy donors. 60 Vbeta and 13 Jbeta primers were used in PCR. Some clones are missing from TCRdb's copy, which holds only in-frame ones; the method was immunoSEQ multiplex PCR. The sample holds about 120,000 clones, approximately 70% seen once. The sample consisted of PBMCs. The receptor set was obtained from a man aged 30-40 years in good health and CMV-seropositive.

This clone was detected only a few times. The chain has TRBV11-1 and TRBJ1-5, with D hard to call. This CDR3 comprises 13 residues. V was clipped by 2 bases and J by 7 bases, with 9 bases between them. Germline-derived CDR1 and CDR2 are SGHAT and FQDESV (reference sequence). CDR3 sequence (DNA): TGTGCCAGCAGCTTACCCCCGAGGCAGCCCCAGCATTTT. It translates to CASSLPPRQPQHF.

The CDR3 is CASSFSAGVPYEQYV. As DNA, the CDR3 is TGTGCCAGCAGCTTTTCAGCGGGAGTACCCTACGAGCAGTACGTC. This chain uses TRBV7-2 with TRBJ2-7; 8 bases align to TRBD2. Germline CDR1 is SGHTA and CDR2 is FQGNSA. This CDR3 has 15 amino acids. With 3 bases clipped from V and 2 bases from J, the junction kept 6 bases outside the gene matches.

The chain couples TRBV5-6 to TRBJ2-1; 9 bases line up with TRBD2. CDR1 and CDR2 from the germline V gene are SGHDT and YYEEEE. V gave up 3 bases and J gave up 4 bases; unmatched junction bases: 5. CDR3 length: 15 residues. CDR3 protein: CASSSLLAGYNEQFF. DNA for the CDR3: TGTGCCAGCAGCTCCCTTCTAGCGGGGTACAATGAGCAGTTCTTC.

This chain uses TRBV19 with TRBJ2-1; weak D call: TRBD1 (6 bases). The CDR3 spans 13 residues. Germline V gives CDR1 LNHDA, CDR2 SQIVND (reference sequence). Trimming took off 3 bases at V and 9 bases at J, with 12 bases between the two ends. Written as DNA, the CDR3 is TGTGCCAGTAGTATCAGGGGACGAAGTGAGCAGTTCTTC. Amino acid sequence: CASSIRGRSEQFF. The whole variable domain, filled in from reference TRBV19 and TRBJ2-1, reads DGGITQSPKYLFRKEGQNVTLSCEQNLNHDAMYWYRQDPGQGLRLIYYSQIVNDFQKGDIAEGYSVSREKKESFPLTVTSAQKNPTAFYLCASSIRGRSEQFFGPGTRLTVL.

This clone occurred a few times. The chain uses TRBV27 and TRBJ2-2, with 7 nucleotides matching TRBD2. With V trimmed by 3 bases and J by 5 bases, 6 bases remained unmatched. CDR3 size: 15 residues. Germline CDR1 MNHEY, CDR2 SMNVEV (reference sequence). The CDR3 DNA reads TGTGCCAGCAGTTTTCGGGGGAGGGTTACCGGGGAGCTGTTTTTT. It yields the protein CASSFRGRVTGELFF.